The 28 T cell receptor beta chains reported below all come from one sample, sequenced in a study of monozygotic twins with inflammatory bowel disease. TCRdb reprocessed the 5' RACE reads; each CDR3 protein has one entry and no DNA is given. The sample yields 330,000 or so distinct CDR3 sequences, of which the top ten take up 2% to 2.5%. The sample taken for sequencing was blood. These TCRs come from a human donor with ulcerative colitis or Crohn's disease, or a healthy co-twin of an affected twin (not recorded which).

The chain joins TRBV6-2 or TRBV6-3 to TRBJ2-2; TCRdb outputs TRBD2, but without DNA this stays unchecked. Per germline, CDR1 MNHEY and CDR2 SVGEGT. This CDR3 spans 16 amino acids. The CDR3 sequence is CASSYEGEEYTGELFF.

This chain connects TRBV5-1 to TRBJ2-7. Per the germline V gene, CDR1 is SGHRS and CDR2 is YFSETQ. This CDR3 region has 13 residues. The CDR3 spells CASSLDTAYEQYF.

The chain combines TRBV4-1 with TRBJ1-1. This CDR3 is 15 amino acids long. Germline V gene data show CDR1 as MGHRA and CDR2 as YSYEKL. CDR3 protein: CASSVTVIMNTEAFF.

This chain connects TRBV6-5 to TRBJ2-1; TCRdb reports TRBD2, a call that lacks DNA to check it against. The CDR3 extends over 16 amino acids. The germline V gene encodes CDR1 MNHEY and CDR2 SVGAGI. The CDR3: CASSSEGTSGPNEQFF.

The CDR3: CASSRDRGGNQPQHF. V is TRBV4-3 and J is TRBJ1-5; with no DNA, the TCRdb D assignment of TRBD1 cannot be verified. The CDR3 totals 15 residues. The germline gives CDR1 LGHNA, CDR2 YSLEER.

CDR3 region: CASSQTGGHYGYTF. The chain joins TRBV5-5 to TRBJ1-2; as DNA is missing, the TRBD1 call by TCRdb cannot be tested. The CDR3 has 14 amino acids. The germline gives CDR1 SGHKS, CDR2 YYEKEE (reference sequence).

The V gene is TRBV24-1, the J gene TRBJ2-1; without DNA, the TCRdb call of TRBD2 cannot be checked. This CDR3 is built from 12 residues. Per the germline V gene, CDR1 is KGHDR and CDR2 is SFDVKD. The CDR3 loop reads CATRPAVGEQFF.

The J gene is TRBJ1-1, the V gene TRBV9. This CDR3 region has 17 residues. Looked up from germline, CDR1 is SGDLS and CDR2 is YYNGEE. CDR3 region: CASSVAPAEPRNTEAFF.

This rearrangement joins TRBV20-1 to TRBJ1-1; TCRdb picks TRBD1, but there is no DNA to check that call. This CDR3 is built from 12 residues. Germline-derived CDR1 and CDR2 are DFQATT and SNEGSKA (reference sequence). The CDR3 sequence is CSARTGNTEAFF.

This chain joins TRBV28 and TRBJ2-2; without DNA, the TCRdb call of TRBD2 cannot be checked. This CDR3 has 17 amino acids. Germline CDR1 reads MDHEN; CDR2 reads SYDVKM. CDR3 amino acids: CASSPGTSGSSWGELFF.

This sequence joins TRBV20-1 and TRBJ2-3; the TRBD1 assignment by TCRdb is unverifiable without DNA. Germline values: CDR1 DFQATT, CDR2 SNEGSKA (reference sequence). This CDR3 has 16 residues. CDR3 sequence reads: CSARVMGGGRTDTQYF.

The chain links TRBV7-2 to TRBJ2-1; TCRdb gives TRBD1 as the D gene, but with no DNA this cannot be confirmed. The CDR3 extends over 14 amino acids. Germline loops: CDR1 SGHTA, CDR2 FQGNSA. The CDR3 sequence: CASSPGGTYNEQFF. Complete variable domain (other parts from reference TRBV7-2 and TRBJ2-1): GAGVSQSPSNKVTEKGKDVELRCDPISGHTALYWYRQSLGQGLEFLIYFQGNSAPDKSGLPSDRFSAERTGGSVSTLTIQRTQQEDSAVYLCASSPGGTYNEQFFGPGTRLTVL.

V is TRBV7-8 and J is TRBJ2-2; no DNA is available, so the TRBD1 call from TCRdb remains unchecked. This CDR3 is built from 18 residues. Germline V gene data show CDR1 as SGHVS and CDR2 as FQNEAQ. CDR3 amino acids: CASSLLPSGHTNTGELFF.

The chain has TRBV12-3 or TRBV12-4 and TRBJ1-1. The CDR3 covers 13 residues. CDR3: CASSLVGEGEAFF.

The chain is built from TRBV15 and TRBJ2-7. Germline lookup yields CDR1 LNHNV and CDR2 YYDKDF (reference sequence). The CDR3 is made up of 15 amino acids. The CDR3 reads CATSRDLGNSYEQYF. The full variable domain, in which reference TRBV15 and TRBJ2-7 provide the parts outside the CDR3, is DAMVIQNPRYQVTQFGKPVTLSCSQTLNHNVMYWYQQKSSQAPKLLFHYYDKDFNNEADTPDNFQSRRPNTSFCFLDIRSPGLGDTAMYLCATSRDLGNSYEQYFGPGTRLTVT.

The rearrangement joins TRBV6-1 to TRBJ2-7; TCRdb reports TRBD2, a call that lacks DNA to check it against. The CDR3 runs to 18 residues. Germline loops: CDR1 MNHNS, CDR2 SASEGT. CDR3 protein: CASRIPGLAGEKGDEQYF.

The CDR3 loop reads CSARGEAGGYEQYF. V usage is TRBV20-1 and J usage is TRBJ2-7; checking the TCRdb D call of TRBD2 is not possible without DNA. CDR1 DFQATT and CDR2 SNEGSKA come from the germline V gene (reference sequence). This CDR3 has 14 amino acids.

V is TRBV5-1 and J is TRBJ1-2. The CDR3 length is 14 residues. Looked up from germline, CDR1 is SGHRS and CDR2 is YFSETQ. CDR3 residues: CASSSSQALDGYTF.

The chain uses TRBV5-1 and TRBJ2-3; TCRdb picks TRBD1, but there is no DNA to check that call. The CDR3 length is 13 residues. CDR1 is SGHRS and CDR2 is YFSETQ in the germline V gene. CDR3 loop: CASSLTGSQTQYF.

This chain uses TRBV30 with TRBJ1-3. The CDR3 is 13 amino acids. Per the germline V gene, CDR1 is GTSNPN and CDR2 is SVGIG (reference sequence). The CDR3 loop is CAWSVGAGNTIYF.

The V call is TRBV11-2, the J call TRBJ2-1; the TCRdb D gene call, TRBD2, has no DNA to confirm it. Germline CDR1 and CDR2: SGHAT and FQNNGV. The length of the CDR3 is 19 residues. CDR3 region: CASSSALAGGPVTYNEQFF.

The chain has TRBV7-2 and TRBJ2-4; TCRdb gives TRBD2 as the D gene, but with no DNA this cannot be confirmed. This CDR3 comprises 16 residues. Germline V gene lookup returns CDR1 SGHTA and CDR2 FQGNSA. This CDR3 is CASSLGPSGRDGIQYF.

The chain employs TRBV29-1 and TRBJ2-7; TCRdb gives TRBD1 as the D gene, but with no DNA this cannot be confirmed. CDR1 and CDR2 (germline): SQVTM, ANQGSEA. This CDR3 comprises 13 residues. The CDR3 protein is CSAQDGDSYEQYF.

This sequence joins TRBV20-1 and TRBJ1-6. The germline CDR1 and CDR2 sequences are DFQATT and SNEGSKA (reference sequence). The CDR3 contains 15 residues. The CDR3 spells CSAGEAGSYNSPLHF.

This chain connects TRBV29-1 to TRBJ2-7; the D gene TCRdb calls, TRBD1, cannot be checked with no DNA. The CDR3 spans 13 residues. Germline CDR1 is SQVTM and CDR2 is ANQGSEA. The CDR3 sequence: CSVERDRGYEQYF.

The genes are TRBV29-1 and TRBJ2-7; TCRdb's assignment of TRBD1 cannot be checked, as there is no DNA. The CDR3 is made up of 13 amino acids. Germline loops: CDR1 SQVTM, CDR2 ANQGSEA. The CDR3 reads CSASRGSSYEQYF.

The gene calls are TRBV4-2 and TRBJ1-1; TCRdb's D call of TRBD1 is untestable without DNA. This CDR3 has 18 residues. Germline loops: CDR1 LGHNA, CDR2 YNFKEQ. CDR3 protein: CASRKGQGGVLSTTEAFF.

The V and J genes are TRBV10-1 and TRBJ1-6; TCRdb picks TRBD1, but there is no DNA to check that call. The length of the CDR3 is 14 residues. Looked up from germline, CDR1 is WNHNN and CDR2 is SYGVQD (reference sequence). The CDR3 sequence: CASSENRGNSPLHF.